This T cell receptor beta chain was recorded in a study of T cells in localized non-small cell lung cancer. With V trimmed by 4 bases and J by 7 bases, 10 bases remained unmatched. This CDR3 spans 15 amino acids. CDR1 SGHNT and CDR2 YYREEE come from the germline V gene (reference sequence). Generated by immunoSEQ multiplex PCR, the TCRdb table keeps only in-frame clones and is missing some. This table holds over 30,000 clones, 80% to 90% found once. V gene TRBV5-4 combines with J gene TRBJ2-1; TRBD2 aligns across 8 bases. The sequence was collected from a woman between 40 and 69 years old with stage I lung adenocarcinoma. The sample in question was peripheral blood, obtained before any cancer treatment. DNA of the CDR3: TGTGCCAGCAGCCGTCCGGCGGCTAGCGGGAATGAGCAGTTCTTC. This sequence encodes CASSRPAASGNEQFF.